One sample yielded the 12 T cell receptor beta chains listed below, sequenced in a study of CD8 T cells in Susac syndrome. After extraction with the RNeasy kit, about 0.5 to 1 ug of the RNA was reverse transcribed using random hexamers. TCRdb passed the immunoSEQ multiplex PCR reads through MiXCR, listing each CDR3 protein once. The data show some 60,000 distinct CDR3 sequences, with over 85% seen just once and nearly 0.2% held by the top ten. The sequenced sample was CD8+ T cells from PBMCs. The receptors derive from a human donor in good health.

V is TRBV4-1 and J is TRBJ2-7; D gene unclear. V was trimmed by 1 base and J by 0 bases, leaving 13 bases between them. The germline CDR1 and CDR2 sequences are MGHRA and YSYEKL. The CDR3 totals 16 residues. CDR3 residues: CASSQVAESSSYEQYF. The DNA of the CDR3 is TGCGCCAGCAGCCAAGTTGCGGAATCGAGCTCCTACGAGCAGTACTTC.

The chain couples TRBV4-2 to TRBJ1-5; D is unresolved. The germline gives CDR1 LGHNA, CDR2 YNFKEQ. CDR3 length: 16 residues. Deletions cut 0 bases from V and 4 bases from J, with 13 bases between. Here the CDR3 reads CASSQDAATGNQPQHF. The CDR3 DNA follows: TGTGCCAGCAGCCAAGATGCAGCCACCGGAAATCAGCCCCAGCATTTT.

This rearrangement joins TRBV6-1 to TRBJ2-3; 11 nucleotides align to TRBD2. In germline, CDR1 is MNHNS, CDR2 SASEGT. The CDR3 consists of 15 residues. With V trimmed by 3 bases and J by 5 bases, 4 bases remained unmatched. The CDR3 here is CASSDLAGGGDTQYF. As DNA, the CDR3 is TGTGCCAGCAGTGATCTAGCGGGGGGAGGAGATACGCAGTATTTT.

CDR3 in DNA: TGTGCCAGCAGCCCAAGGAGCCGATACAATGAGCAGTTCTTC. Protein sequence: CASSPRSRYNEQFF. The chain couples TRBV7-9 to TRBJ2-1; D is uncertain. The CDR3 is 14 amino acids. Trimming removed 5 bases at V and 4 bases at J, with 12 bases between. CDR1 is SEHNR and CDR2 is FQNEAQ in the germline V gene (reference sequence).

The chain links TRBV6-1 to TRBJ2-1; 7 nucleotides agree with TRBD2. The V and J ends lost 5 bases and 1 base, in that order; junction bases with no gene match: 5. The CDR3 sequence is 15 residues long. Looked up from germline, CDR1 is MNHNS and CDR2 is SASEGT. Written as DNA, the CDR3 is TGTGCCAGCAGTCCAGGGAGGGGATCCTACAATGAGCAGTTCTTC. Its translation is CASSPGRGSYNEQFF.

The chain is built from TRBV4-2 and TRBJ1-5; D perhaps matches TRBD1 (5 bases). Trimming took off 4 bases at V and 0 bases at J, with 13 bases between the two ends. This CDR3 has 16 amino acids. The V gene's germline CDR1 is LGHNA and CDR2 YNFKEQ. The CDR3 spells CASSLEGQTSNQPQHF. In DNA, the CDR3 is TGTGCCAGCAGCCTCGAGGGGCAAACTAGCAATCAGCCCCAGCATTTT.

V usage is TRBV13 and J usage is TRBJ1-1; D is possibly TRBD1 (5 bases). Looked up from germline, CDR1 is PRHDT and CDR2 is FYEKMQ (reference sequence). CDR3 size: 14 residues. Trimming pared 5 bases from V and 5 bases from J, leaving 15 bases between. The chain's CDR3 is CASSMGLGETEAFF. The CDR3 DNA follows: TGTGCCAGCAGCATGGGACTGGGAGAGACTGAAGCTTTCTTT.

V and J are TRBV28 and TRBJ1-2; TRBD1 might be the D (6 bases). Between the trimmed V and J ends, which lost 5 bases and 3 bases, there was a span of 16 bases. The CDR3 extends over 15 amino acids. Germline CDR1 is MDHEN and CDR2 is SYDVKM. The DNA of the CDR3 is TGTGCCAGCAGTCCTACCGGGGGCCTATACTATGGCTACACCTTC. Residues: CASSPTGGLYYGYTF.

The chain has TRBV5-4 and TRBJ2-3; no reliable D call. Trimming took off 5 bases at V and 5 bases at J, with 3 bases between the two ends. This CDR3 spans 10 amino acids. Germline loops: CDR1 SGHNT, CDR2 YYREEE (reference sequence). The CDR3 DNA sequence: TGTGCCAGCAGTGGAGATACGCAGTATTTT. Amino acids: CASSGDTQYF.

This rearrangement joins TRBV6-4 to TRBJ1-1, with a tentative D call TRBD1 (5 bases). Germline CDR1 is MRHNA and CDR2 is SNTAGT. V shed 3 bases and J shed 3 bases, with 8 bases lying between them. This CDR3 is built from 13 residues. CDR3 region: CASSEQEYTEAFF. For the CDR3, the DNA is TGTGCCAGCAGTGAACAGGAATACACTGAAGCTTTCTTT.

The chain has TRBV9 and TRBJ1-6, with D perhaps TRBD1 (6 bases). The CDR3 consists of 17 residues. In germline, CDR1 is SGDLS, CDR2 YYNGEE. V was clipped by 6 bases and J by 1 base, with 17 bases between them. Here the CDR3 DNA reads TGTGCCAGCAACACCCGAGAGGGGGAGTCCTATAATTCACCCCTCCACTTT. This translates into CASNTREGESYNSPLHF.

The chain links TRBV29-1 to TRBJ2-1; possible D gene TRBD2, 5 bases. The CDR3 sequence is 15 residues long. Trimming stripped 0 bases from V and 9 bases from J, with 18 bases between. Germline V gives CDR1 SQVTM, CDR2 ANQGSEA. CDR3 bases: TGCAGCGTTGAAGATCTCTCCAGCCCCCGGGGTGAGCAGTTCTTC. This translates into CSVEDLSSPRGEQFF.